This T cell receptor (beta chain) appears in the sequencing data of a study of OX40 agonist ivuxolimab in advanced cancers. V was pared by 4 bases and J by 10 bases, with 16 bases between. Germline V gene lookup returns CDR1 MNHEY and CDR2 SVGAGI. The CDR3 totals 14 residues. Findings and limits, study-wide: CD4+ and CD8+ T cells in blood underwent clonal expansion by week 6 at 0.1 to 3.0 mg/kg.

This table comes from immunoSEQ multiplex PCR, and its TCRdb copy is limited to in-frame clones, with some not included. The sample has 35,000 or so clones; more than 85% are singletons. As for this clone: What it binds is not known.

The chain combines TRBV6-5 with TRBJ2-2; D perhaps matches TRBD2 (6 bases). The receptor was isolated from an adult with an advanced solid tumor such as melanoma, head and neck, liver or kidney cancer. Sequencing was performed on CD4+ or CD8+ T cells sorted from blood, taken in a trial of the OX40 agonist ivuxolimab. CDR3 sequence reads: CASSLLGGIQELFF. CDR3 bases: TGTGCCAGCAGTTTACTCGGGGGAATTCAGGAGCTGTTTTTT.